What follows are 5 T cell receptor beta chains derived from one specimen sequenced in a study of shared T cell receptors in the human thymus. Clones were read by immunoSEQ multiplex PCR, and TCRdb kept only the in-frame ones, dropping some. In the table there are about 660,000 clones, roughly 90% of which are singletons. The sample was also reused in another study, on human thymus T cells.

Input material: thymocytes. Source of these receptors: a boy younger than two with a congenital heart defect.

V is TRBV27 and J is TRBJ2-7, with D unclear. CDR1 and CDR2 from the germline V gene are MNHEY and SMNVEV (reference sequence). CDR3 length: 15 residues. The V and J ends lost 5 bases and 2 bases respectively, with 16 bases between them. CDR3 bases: TGTGCCAGCAGTGCCTTGCCTAGGCCCCCCTACGAGCAGTACTTC. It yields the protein CASSALPRPPYEQYF.

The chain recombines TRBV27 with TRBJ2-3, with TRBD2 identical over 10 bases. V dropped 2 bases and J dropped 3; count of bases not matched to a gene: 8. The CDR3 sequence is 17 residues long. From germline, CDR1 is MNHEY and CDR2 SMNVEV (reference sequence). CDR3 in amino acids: CASSLVGKAGGTDTQYF. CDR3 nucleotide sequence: TGTGCCAGCAGTTTAGTCGGCAAAGCGGGAGGGACAGATACGCAGTATTTT.

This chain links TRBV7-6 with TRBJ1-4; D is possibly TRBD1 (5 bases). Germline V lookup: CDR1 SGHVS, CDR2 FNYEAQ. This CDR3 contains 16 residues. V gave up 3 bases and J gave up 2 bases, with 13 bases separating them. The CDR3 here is CASSFGSKGTNEKLFF. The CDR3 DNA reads TGTGCCAGCAGCTTCGGCTCAAAGGGGACTAATGAAAAACTGTTTTTT.

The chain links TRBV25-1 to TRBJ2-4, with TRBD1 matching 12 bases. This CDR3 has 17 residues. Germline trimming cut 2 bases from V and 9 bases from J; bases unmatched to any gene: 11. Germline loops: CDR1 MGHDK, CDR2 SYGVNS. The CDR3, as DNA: TGTGCCAGCAGTGAAATGGGGCAAGGGACAGGGGGCGGCATTCAGTACTTC. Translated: CASSEMGQGTGGGIQYF.

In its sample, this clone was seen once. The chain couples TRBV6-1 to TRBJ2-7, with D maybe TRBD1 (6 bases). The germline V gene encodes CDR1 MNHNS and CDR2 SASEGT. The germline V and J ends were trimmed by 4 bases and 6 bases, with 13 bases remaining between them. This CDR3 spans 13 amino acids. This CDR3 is CASSGPTGSEQYF. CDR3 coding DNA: TGTGCCAGCAGTGGGCCCACAGGGTCCGAGCAGTACTTC.